This T cell receptor (beta chain) was profiled in a study of blood T cell repertoires in COVID-19. For the study at large: There were acute and convalescent COVID-19 samples, and they came from the United States, Italy and Spain. Sources were T cells, B-cell-depleted T cells, or PBMCs; the material itself was cDNA or gDNA.

As handled by the study authors: It was from reference gene primer amplification that nucleated cell counts were estimated. The protocol was immunoSEQ multiplex PCR, while the TCRdb copy is restricted to in-frame clones and leaves out a portion. The D gene and trimming were derived from the DNA, and the V and J assignments and clone size from that table. The table includes more than 90,000 clones, 80% to 85% detected once. The length of the CDR3 is 18 residues. Unmatched junction bases numbered 9, after V lost 3 bases and J lost 0 bases. Germline V gene data show CDR1 as SGDLS and CDR2 as YYNGEE. Sequencing was done on a sample of peripheral blood. The source of this sequence is a woman between 70 and 85 years old with acute or convalescent COVID-19. This rearrangement joins TRBV9 to TRBJ2-7; 13 bases are a match to TRBD2. In nucleotides, the CDR3 is TGTGCCAGCAGCGCCGCCGGGACTAGCGGGATCTACTCCTACGAGCAGTACTTC. It yields the protein CASSAAGTSGIYSYEQYF.